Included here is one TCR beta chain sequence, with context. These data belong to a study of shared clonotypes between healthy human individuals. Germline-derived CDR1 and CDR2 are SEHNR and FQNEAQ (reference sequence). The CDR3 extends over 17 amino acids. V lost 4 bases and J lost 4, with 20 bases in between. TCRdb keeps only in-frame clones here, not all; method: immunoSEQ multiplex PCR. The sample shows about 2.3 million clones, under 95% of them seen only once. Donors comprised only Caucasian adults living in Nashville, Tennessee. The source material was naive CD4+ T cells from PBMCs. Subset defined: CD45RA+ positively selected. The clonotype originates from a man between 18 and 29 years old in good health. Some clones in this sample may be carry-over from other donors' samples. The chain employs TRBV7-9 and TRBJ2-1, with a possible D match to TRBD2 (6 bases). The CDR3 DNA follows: TGTGCCAGCAGCTCAGGGTGGGGAGCGGGCGGGTACAATGAGCAGTTCTTC. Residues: CASSSGWGAGGYNEQFF.